Sequencing of this T cell receptor (beta chain) was carried out in a study of blood T cell repertoires in COVID-19. Study summary: Acute-phase and convalescent COVID-19 samples originated in the United States, Italy and Spain. The cDNA or gDNA used as material had been derived from T cells, B-cell-depleted T cells, or PBMCs.

Original methodology: Reference gene primer amplification yielded estimated nucleated cell counts. Sequenced by immunoSEQ multiplex PCR; TCRdb stores in-frame clones only, minus some. V, J and clone size were drawn from that table, and D and trimming were deduced from the DNA. The sample has some 340,000 clones, around 84% seen once. Between the trimmed V and J ends, which lost 4 bases and 4 bases, there was a span of 11 bases. This CDR3 comprises 14 residues. Looked up from germline, CDR1 is SGHVS and CDR2 is FQNEAQ. This receptor was identified in a woman aged 18-35 years with acute or convalescent COVID-19. The gene calls are TRBV7-8 and TRBJ2-1; D possibly corresponds to TRBD2 (5 bases). Material for sequencing was peripheral blood. CDR3 amino acids: CASSSPDLYNEQFF. The CDR3 bases are TGTGCCAGCAGCTCCCCGGACTTATACAATGAGCAGTTCTTC.